This T cell receptor (beta chain) was observed in a study of T cell clones after liver transplantation. Study-wide findings and caveats: Graft donor-reactive T cells possibly entered the graft instead of undergoing deletion. Compared with third party-reactive sequences, donor-reactive ones declined more, independent of withdrawal success. Low donor cell numbers restricted donor-reactive repertoire measurement in a couple of subjects.

Produced via immunoSEQ multiplex PCR; TCRdb's table is partial and in-frame only. The repertoire consists of 75,000 to 100,000 clones, with around four fifths occurring once and the leading ten covering about 0.52%. Regarding this clone: The antigen is undetermined.

V shed 5 bases, J shed 6 bases, and the junction held 12 bases outside the gene matches. This CDR3 contains 17 residues. Germline CDR1 SGHRS, CDR2 YFSETQ. The receptor's source is a human patient who received a liver transplant. Some T cells may be supplied by the graft donor. The sequenced sample was CD4+ T cells from blood, obtained about 46 months after liver transplant. This rearrangement joins TRBV5-1 to TRBJ2-3; 13 nucleotides match TRBD2. CDR3 residues: CASSLGLLAGGADTQYF. In DNA form, the CDR3 reads TGCGCCAGCAGTCTTGGCTTACTAGCGGGAGGGGCGGATACGCAGTATTTT.